This TCR beta chain was captured in a study of Ad26.COV2.S vaccination and SARS-CoV-2 variants. Study-wide results and limits: Reports say spike-specific CD8+ and CD4+ T cell responses covered substantial breadth after vaccination. For non-spike TCRs, breadth in vaccine recipients resembled that in placebo recipients. Those who received the vaccine showed greater spike-specific TCR breadth than those given placebo.

The germline CDR1 and CDR2 sequences are MRHNA and SNTAGT. The CDR3 has 16 residues. V shed 4 bases and J 0 bases; nucleotides not matched to a gene: 3. Clones were read by immunoSEQ multiplex PCR, and TCRdb kept only the in-frame ones, dropping some. The table lists around 450,000 clones, over 75% of them singletons, with about 12% in the top ten. For this clone: Its target is not known.

Sample treatment: about 20 received Ad26.COV2.S at low or high dose, single or two shots; about 5 received placebo; per-sample allocation not given. Following the first vaccine or placebo injection, samples were taken on day 63. As its vector, the vaccine had Ad26, which expressed Wuhan-strain SARS-CoV-2 spike. The material sequenced was peripheral blood, taken in a trial of Ad26.COV2.S vaccine versus placebo. The receptor comes from a person between 18 and 65 years old who received the Ad26.COV2.S COVID-19 vaccine or a placebo. This rearrangement joins TRBV6-4 to TRBJ2-6, with 7 positions matching TRBD1. The CDR3 DNA reads TGTGCCAGCAGTGGACAGGGCAACTCTGGGGCCAACGTCCTGACTTTC. Translation: CASSGQGNSGANVLTF.